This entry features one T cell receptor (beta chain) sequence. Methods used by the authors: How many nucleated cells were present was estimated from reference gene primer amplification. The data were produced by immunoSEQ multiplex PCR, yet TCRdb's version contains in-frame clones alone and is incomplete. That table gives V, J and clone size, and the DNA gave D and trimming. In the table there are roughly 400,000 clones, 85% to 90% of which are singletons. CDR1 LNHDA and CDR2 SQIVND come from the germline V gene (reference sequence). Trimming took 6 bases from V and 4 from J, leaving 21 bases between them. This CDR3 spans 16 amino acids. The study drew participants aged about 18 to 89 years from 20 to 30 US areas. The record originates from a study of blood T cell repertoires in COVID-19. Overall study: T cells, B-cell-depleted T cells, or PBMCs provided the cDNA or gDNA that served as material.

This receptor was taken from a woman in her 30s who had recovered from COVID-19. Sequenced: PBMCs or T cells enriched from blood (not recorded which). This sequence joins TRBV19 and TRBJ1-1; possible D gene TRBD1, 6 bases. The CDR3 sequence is CASSIRGPKVGTEAFF. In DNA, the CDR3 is TGTGCCAGTAGCATCAGGGGCCCAAAGGTAGGCACTGAAGCTTTCTTT.